The 18 T cell receptor beta chains below come from one sample, sequenced in a study of blood T cell repertoires in COVID-19. This table comes from immunoSEQ multiplex PCR, and its TCRdb copy is limited to in-frame clones, with some not included. The sample lists some 270,000 clones, about 85% occurring once. Sequences were obtained from peripheral blood. These receptors were obtained from a human donor with COVID-19, enrolled during active disease. The donor label of this sample is uncertain.

The rearrangement uses TRBV11-3 and TRBJ2-7; D ambiguous. Germline V lookup: CDR1 SGHNT, CDR2 YENEEA. Trimming took 1 base from V and 2 from J, leaving 12 bases between them. CDR3 length: 15 residues. The CDR3 sequence is CASSLGVGPTYEQYF. CDR3 nucleotides: TGTGCCAGCAGCTTAGGGGTGGGCCCTACCTACGAGCAGTACTTC. The complete variable domain, with remaining parts taken from reference TRBV11-3 and TRBJ2-7, reads EAGVVQSPRYKIIEKKQPVAFWCNPISGHNTLYWYLQNLGQGPELLIRYENEEAVDDSQLPKDRFSAERLKGVDSTLKIQPAELGDSAVYLCASSLGVGPTYEQYFGPGTRLTVT.

The chain carries TRBV15 and TRBJ2-1; 9 bases fit TRBD1. The CDR3 runs to 15 residues. V shed 1 base, J shed 7 bases, and the junction held 5 bases outside the gene matches. Germline CDR1 and CDR2: LNHNV and YYDKDF (reference sequence). CDR3 bases: TGTGCCACCAGCAGAGGGGGACAGGGAGAGAATGAGCAGTTCTTC. Protein: CATSRGGQGENEQFF.

This rearrangement joins TRBV28 to TRBJ2-7; perhaps TRBD1 as D (6 bases). V dropped 7 bases and J dropped 4 bases, with 11 bases sitting between them. The CDR3 is made up of 12 amino acids. Per germline, CDR1 MDHEN and CDR2 SYDVKM. The CDR3 sequence is CASTGRGYEQYF. The CDR3, as DNA: TGTGCCAGCACAGGCAGGGGTTACGAGCAGTACTTC.

V and J are TRBV9 and TRBJ2-2; tentative D call: TRBD2 (6 bases). Germline assignment: CDR1 SGDLS and CDR2 YYNGEE. The CDR3 covers 15 residues. Trimming cost V 4 bases and J 3 bases, with 13 bases left between them. CDR3 sequence reads: CASSSVGGYTGELFF. CDR3 nucleotide sequence: TGTGCCAGCAGCTCGGTGGGGGGTTACACCGGGGAGCTGTTTTTT.

This clone was seen a single time. This sequence joins TRBV5-5 and TRBJ2-5, with D maybe TRBD1 (5 bases). The CDR3 extends over 14 amino acids. From germline, CDR1 is SGHKS and CDR2 YYEKEE (reference sequence). V lost 4 bases and J lost 0, with 10 bases in between. The DNA of the CDR3 is TGTGCCAGCAGCCCAGACAGCTACCAAGAGACCCAGTACTTC. Protein product: CASSPDSYQETQYF.

This clone was detected once. J is TRBJ2-1 and V is TRBV4-1; D is possibly TRBD1 (6 bases). Germline CDR1 MGHRA, CDR2 YSYEKL. V was trimmed by 4 bases and J by 6 bases, leaving 13 bases between them. This CDR3 contains 14 residues. The CDR3 loop is CASSRGQGFNEQFF. CDR3 DNA sequence: TGCGCCAGCAGCCGGGGGCAGGGATTCAATGAGCAGTTCTTC.

V is TRBV30 and J is TRBJ2-7, with D possibly matching TRBD1 (5 bases). CDR1 GTSNPN and CDR2 SVGIG come from the germline V gene (reference sequence). The CDR3 has 11 amino acids. V was trimmed by 8 bases and J by 6 bases, leaving 14 bases between them. The CDR3 spells CAGKGEGEQYF. The CDR3, as DNA: TGTGCCGGAAAAGGGGAAGGCGAGCAGTACTTC.

The chain employs TRBV2 and TRBJ1-5; D call uncertain. The germline CDR1 and CDR2 sequences are SNHLY and FYNNEI. V dropped 4 bases and J dropped 0 bases, with 7 bases sitting between them. The CDR3 is 14 amino acids. Written as DNA, the CDR3 is TGTGCCAGCAGTGGAGTCCTTAGCAATCAGCCCCAGCATTTT. It translates to CASSGVLSNQPQHF.

The chain has TRBV10-2 and TRBJ2-1, with D hard to call. The CDR3 sequence is 15 residues long. V was cut by 0 bases and J by 9 bases, with 15 bases left in between. CDR1 WSHSY and CDR2 SAAADI come from the germline V gene. Here the CDR3 DNA reads TGCGCCAGCAGTGAGTCACTGAGAGCCGCTACTGAGCAGTTCTTC. Translating gives CASSESLRAATEQFF.

The J gene is TRBJ2-6, the V gene TRBV7-6; 8 bases match TRBD2. Germline V gene data show CDR1 as SGHVS and CDR2 as FNYEAQ. V gave up 2 bases and J gave up 2 bases; unmatched junction bases: 5. The CDR3 consists of 17 residues. The CDR3 DNA follows: TGTGCCAGCAGCTTAAAGGCGGGAGGAGCTGGGGCCAACGTCCTGACTTTC. Translating gives CASSLKAGGAGANVLTF. The whole variable domain, filled in from reference TRBV7-6 and TRBJ2-6, reads GAGVSQSPRYKVTKRGQDVALRCDPISGHVSLYWYRQALGQGPEFLTYFNYEAQQDKSGLPNDRFSAERPEGSISTLTIQRTEQRDSAMYRCASSLKAGGAGANVLTFGAGSRLTVL.

V gene TRBV6-6 combines with J gene TRBJ1-2; the D gene is possibly TRBD1 (5 bases). V was pared by 6 bases and J by 7 bases, with 12 bases between. The CDR3 is 12 amino acids. Germline CDR1 MNHNY, CDR2 SVGAGI (reference sequence). The CDR3 nucleotides are TGTGCCAGCAGAACTTCCGGGGGTGGCTACACCTTC. It yields the protein CASRTSGGGYTF.

The chain recombines TRBV29-1 with TRBJ1-1; 8 bases map to TRBD1. The CDR3 is 14 amino acids. Trimming at V came to 6 bases and at J to 4 bases, leaving 10 bases not matched to a gene. CDR1 is SQVTM and CDR2 is ANQGSEA in the germline V gene. CDR3 in amino acids: CSVSSGGLGTEAFF. The CDR3, as DNA: TGCAGCGTCTCCTCAGGGGGCCTCGGCACTGAAGCTTTCTTT.

V gene TRBV5-5 combines with J gene TRBJ2-3, with TRBD2 identical over 10 bases. This CDR3 comprises 18 residues. Per the germline V gene, CDR1 is SGHKS and CDR2 is YYEKEE (reference sequence). V lost 2 bases to trimming and J lost 1 base; unmatched junction nucleotides: 10. The CDR3 sequence: CASSLGGSGRSGTDTQYF. The CDR3 bases are TGTGCCAGCAGCTTAGGTGGTAGCGGGAGGTCCGGCACAGATACGCAGTATTTT.

This chain joins TRBV30 and TRBJ2-4; TRBD2 agrees at 9 bases. Looked up from germline, CDR1 is GTSNPN and CDR2 is SVGIG (reference sequence). V shed 6 bases, J shed 7 bases, and the junction held 4 bases outside the gene matches. This CDR3 region has 12 residues. CDR3 sequence reads: CACQSGRNIQYF. The CDR3 DNA reads TGTGCCTGCCAGAGCGGGAGGAACATTCAGTACTTC. The complete variable domain, with remaining parts taken from reference TRBV30 and TRBJ2-4, reads SQTIHQWPATLVQPVGSPLSLECTVEGTSNPNLYWYRQAAGRGLQLLFYSVGIGQISSEVPQNLSASRPQDRQFILSSKKLLLSDSGFYLCACQSGRNIQYFGAGTRLSVL.

The rearrangement joins TRBV11-2 to TRBJ1-2, with D possibly matching TRBD1 (5 bases). The CDR3 runs to 18 residues. The V gene lost 2 bases and the J gene lost 5 bases, with 24 bases spanning the gap. Germline V lookup: CDR1 SGHAT, CDR2 FQNNGV. CDR3 region: CASSLIYGGGRGDYGYTF. The DNA of the CDR3 is TGTGCCAGCAGCTTAATCTATGGAGGAGGGAGAGGGGATTATGGCTACACCTTC.

This sequence joins TRBV19 and TRBJ1-5; tentative D call: TRBD1 (5 bases). CDR3 size: 16 residues. Germline CDR1 LNHDA, CDR2 SQIVND (reference sequence). Trimming pared 1 base from V and 7 bases from J, leaving 17 bases between. CDR3: CASSIGLGGLGQPQHF. CDR3 DNA sequence: TGTGCCAGTAGTATAGGTTTGGGGGGGTTAGGGCAGCCCCAGCATTTT. The full variable domain, in which reference TRBV19 and TRBJ1-5 provide the parts outside the CDR3, is DGGITQSPKYLFRKEGQNVTLSCEQNLNHDAMYWYRQDPGQGLRLIYYSQIVNDFQKGDIAEGYSVSREKKESFPLTVTSAQKNPTAFYLCASSIGLGGLGQPQHFGDGTRLSIL.

V gene TRBV7-2 combines with J gene TRBJ1-3; D unclear. V was pared by 2 bases and J by 2 bases, with 13 bases between. The CDR3 consists of 16 residues. Germline values: CDR1 SGHTA, CDR2 FQGNSA. The CDR3 protein is CASSLFASLAGNTIYF. For the CDR3, the DNA is TGTGCCAGCAGCTTATTCGCTAGTCTAGCTGGAAACACCATATATTTT.

The CDR3 region has the DNA TGTGCCAGCAGCGAGGGACAGGGGGCGAATCAGCCCCAGCATTTT. This sequence encodes CASSEGQGANQPQHF. V usage is TRBV5-6 and J usage is TRBJ1-5; 12 bases map to TRBD1. This CDR3 is built from 15 residues. After removal of 4 bases from V and 4 bases from J, the junction contained 3 bases not matched to a gene. From germline, CDR1 is SGHDT and CDR2 YYEEEE.